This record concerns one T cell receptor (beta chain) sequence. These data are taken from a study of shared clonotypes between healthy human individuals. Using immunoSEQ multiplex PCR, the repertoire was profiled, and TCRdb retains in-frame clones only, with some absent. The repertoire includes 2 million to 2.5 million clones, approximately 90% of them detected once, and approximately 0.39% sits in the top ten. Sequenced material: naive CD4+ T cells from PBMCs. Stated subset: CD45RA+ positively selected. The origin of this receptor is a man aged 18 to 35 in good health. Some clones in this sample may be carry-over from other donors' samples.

CDR3 region: CASTVRGQVYGYTF. The CDR3 coding sequence is TGTGCCAGCACCGTGAGGGGCCAGGTTTATGGCTACACCTTC. The rearrangement links TRBV28 to TRBJ1-2; TRBD1 might be the D (5 bases). The CDR3 consists of 14 residues. V was pared by 7 bases and J by 5 bases, with 17 bases between. CDR1 and CDR2 from the germline V gene are MDHEN and SYDVKM.